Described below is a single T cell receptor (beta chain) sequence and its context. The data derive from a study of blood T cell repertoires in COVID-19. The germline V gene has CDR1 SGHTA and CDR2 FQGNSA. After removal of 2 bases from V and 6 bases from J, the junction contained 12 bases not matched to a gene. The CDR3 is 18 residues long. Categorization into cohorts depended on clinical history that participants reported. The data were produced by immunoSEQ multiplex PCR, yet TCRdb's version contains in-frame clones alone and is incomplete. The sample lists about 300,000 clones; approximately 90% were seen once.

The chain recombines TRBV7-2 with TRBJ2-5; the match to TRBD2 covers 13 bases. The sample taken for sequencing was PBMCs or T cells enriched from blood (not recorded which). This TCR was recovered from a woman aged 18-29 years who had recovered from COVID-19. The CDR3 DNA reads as TGTGCCAGCAGCTTATTCTTGTGGACTAGCGGGAGCCTGAAGACCCAGTACTTC. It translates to CASSLFLWTSGSLKTQYF. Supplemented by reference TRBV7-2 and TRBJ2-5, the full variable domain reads GAGVSQSPSNKVTEKGKDVELRCDPISGHTALYWYRQSLGQGLEFLIYFQGNSAPDKSGLPSDRFSAERTGGSVSTLTIQRTQQEDSAVYLCASSLFLWTSGSLKTQYFGPGTRLLVL.